This T cell receptor beta chain is from a study of blood T cell repertoires in COVID-19. As handled by the study authors: Nucleated cell number was recorded as an estimate derived from reference gene primer amplification. Using immunoSEQ multiplex PCR, the repertoire was profiled, and TCRdb retains in-frame clones only, with some absent. For V, J and clone size, that table is used; D and trimming come from the DNA. The sample shows 200,000 to 300,000 clones, nearly 85% of them seen only once. Germline V gene sequence: CDR1 MNHEY, CDR2 SVGAGI. The V end lost 0 bases, the J end lost 0 bases, and 9 bases lay between the germline ends. The CDR3 length is 16 residues.

The genes are TRBV6-5 and TRBJ1-3; D is ambiguous. The receptor's source is a human donor in a cohort sampled during active COVID-19. Input material: peripheral blood. The CDR3 protein is CASSYSQPRSGNTIYF. DNA for the CDR3: TGTGCCAGCAGTTACTCACAGCCCCGCTCTGGAAACACCATATATTTT.